The 28 T cell receptor beta chains in this list originate from one sample, sequenced in a study of T cell changes during pregnancy in multiple sclerosis. Clones were sequenced by immunoSEQ multiplex PCR, and TCRdb holds only the in-frame ones, with some missing. This table holds tens of thousands of clones, 94% found once. Sample: CD4+ T cells from peripheral blood mononuclear cells, taken after pregnancy. Source of these receptors: a female donor with multiple sclerosis, enrolled in a pregnancy study.

The chain couples TRBV7-9 to TRBJ1-2, with 7 bases aligning to TRBD1. Germline CDR1 reads SEHNR; CDR2 reads FQNEAQ (reference sequence). The J segment lost 4 bases and the V segment lost 0 bases, leaving 8 bases of the junction unmatched. The CDR3 runs 16 residues. CDR3 protein: CASSLAGRTGGYGYTF. Here the CDR3 DNA reads TGTGCCAGCAGCTTAGCGGGGAGGACAGGAGGCTATGGCTACACCTTC. Complete variable domain (other parts from reference TRBV7-9 and TRBJ1-2): DTGVSQNPRHKITKRGQNVTFRCDPISEHNRLYWYRQTLGQGPEFLTYFQNEAQLEKSRLLSDRFSAERPKGSFSTLEIQRTEQGDSAMYLCASSLAGRTGGYGYTFGSGTRLTVV.

The rearrangement links TRBV19 to TRBJ1-1; no firm D call. Germline V gene data show CDR1 as LNHDA and CDR2 as SQIVND (reference sequence). The CDR3 sequence is 13 residues long. V was trimmed by 0 bases and J by 3 bases, leaving 5 bases between them. The CDR3, as DNA: TGTGCCAGTAGTATAGACCGTGACACTGAAGCTTTCTTT. Its protein is CASSIDRDTEAFF.

This chain links TRBV5-1 with TRBJ1-2; a weak D match, TRBD1 (6 bases). Trimming removed 3 bases at V and 0 bases at J, with 15 bases between. The germline V gene encodes CDR1 SGHRS and CDR2 YFSETQ. There are 16 residues in the CDR3. The CDR3 here is CASSSYPGQANYGYTF. CDR3 DNA: TGCGCCAGCAGCTCCTATCCGGGACAAGCTAACTATGGCTACACCTTC.

The gene calls are TRBV6-4 and TRBJ2-2, with a tentative D call TRBD1 (5 bases). Between the trimmed V and J ends, which lost 4 bases and 2 bases, there was a span of 8 bases. CDR1 and CDR2 (germline): MRHNA, SNTAGT. This CDR3 is 14 amino acids long. The CDR3 region is CASSGQLNTGELFF. The CDR3 coding sequence is TGTGCCAGCAGTGGACAGCTAAACACCGGGGAGCTGTTTTTT.

The rearrangement uses TRBV5-1 and TRBJ2-2; 7 nucleotides align to TRBD1. V gave up 4 bases and J gave up 2 bases; unmatched junction bases: 5. Looked up from germline, CDR1 is SGHRS and CDR2 is YFSETQ. The CDR3 has 15 residues. The DNA of the CDR3 is TGCGCCAGCAGCATAGGACAGGCTAACACCGGGGAGCTGTTTTTT. Its protein product is CASSIGQANTGELFF.

This clone was found once. This sequence joins TRBV19 and TRBJ2-3; 10 nucleotides agree with TRBD2. The CDR3 loop spans 17 amino acids. In germline, CDR1 is LNHDA, CDR2 SQIVND (reference sequence). Unmatched junction bases numbered 10, after V lost 6 bases and J lost 1 base. CDR3 loop: CASSITTGTSGTDTQYF. In DNA, the CDR3 is TGTGCCAGTAGCATCACAACCGGGACTAGCGGCACAGATACGCAGTATTTT.

V usage is TRBV9 and J usage is TRBJ2-2, with 8 bases identical to TRBD2. The germline V gene has CDR1 SGDLS and CDR2 YYNGEE. This CDR3 comprises 17 residues. V was pared by 0 bases and J by 1 base, with 5 bases of the junction left unmatched. CDR3 sequence: CASSVATSGRNTGELFF. The CDR3 nucleotides are TGTGCCAGCAGCGTAGCCACTAGCGGAAGGAACACCGGGGAGCTGTTTTTT.

The chain carries TRBV11-2 and TRBJ2-2; D unclear. The CDR3 covers 14 residues. The germline V gene encodes CDR1 SGHAT and CDR2 FQNNGV. The V end lost 1 base, the J end lost 2 bases, and 5 bases lay between the germline ends. This chain's CDR3 is CASSLGANTGELFF. The CDR3, as DNA: TGTGCCAGCAGCTTAGGGGCTAACACCGGGGAGCTGTTTTTT.

This clone showed up just once. The CDR3 reads CASSYSRRGAYNEQFF. For the CDR3, the DNA is TGTGCCAGCAGCTACTCGCGGAGGGGTGCCTACAATGAGCAGTTCTTC. This chain uses TRBV5-4 with TRBJ2-1, with D possibly being TRBD2 (6 bases). Germline V gives CDR1 SGHNT, CDR2 YYREEE (reference sequence). Trimming removed 3 bases from V and 2 bases from J, with 15 bases in between. CDR3 size: 16 residues.

Regarding this clone: Other DNA sequences within the sample encode an identical CDR3. The CDR3 region has the DNA TGCGCCAGCAGCTTGGACGGGAGCGGCTACGAGCAGTACTTC. It codes for CASSLDGSGYEQYF. The chain links TRBV5-1 to TRBJ2-7; a weak D match, TRBD2 (6 bases). The ends were cut back, 0 bases at V and 3 bases at J, with 10 bases in the middle. Germline assignment: CDR1 SGHRS and CDR2 YFSETQ. CDR3 size: 14 residues.

The chain combines TRBV11-2 with TRBJ2-7; a weak D match, TRBD2 (5 bases). With 1 base removed from V and 4 bases from J, the gap between germline ends came to 8 bases. The V gene's germline CDR1 is SGHAT and CDR2 FQNNGV. The CDR3 loop spans 13 amino acids. The CDR3 is CASSLGKRYEQYF. DNA of the CDR3: TGTGCCAGCAGCTTAGGAAAGCGGTACGAGCAGTACTTC.

CDR3 DNA: TGTGCCAGCAGCTTAGAGGGGGCGTACAACACCATATATTTT. This codes for CASSLEGAYNTIYF. This chain uses TRBV7-9 with TRBJ1-3; 7 nucleotides match TRBD1. Germline-derived CDR1 and CDR2 are SEHNR and FQNEAQ (reference sequence). V lost 1 base, J lost 7 bases, and 4 bases stayed unmatched. The length of the CDR3 is 14 residues. Based on the CDR3 plus reference TRBV7-9 and TRBJ1-3, the full variable domain is DTGVSQNPRHKITKRGQNVTFRCDPISEHNRLYWYRQTLGQGPEFLTYFQNEAQLEKSRLLSDRFSAERPKGSFSTLEIQRTEQGDSAMYLCASSLEGAYNTIYFGEGSWLTVV.

The gene calls are TRBV5-6 and TRBJ2-7; possible D gene TRBD1, 6 bases. Trimming stripped 0 bases from V and 0 bases from J, with 13 bases between. The CDR3 runs to 16 residues. Germline CDR1 is SGHDT and CDR2 is YYEEEE. The DNA of the CDR3 is TGTGCCAGCAGCTTGGGAACGGGACACCCCTCCTACGAGCAGTACTTC. Translated: CASSLGTGHPSYEQYF.

The chain is built from TRBV30 and TRBJ1-2, with unresolved D. The germline CDR1 and CDR2 sequences are GTSNPN and SVGIG (reference sequence). The ends were cut back, 3 bases at V and 3 bases at J, with 8 bases in the middle. The CDR3 totals 12 residues. The CDR3 region is CAWSLNYYGYTF. The CDR3 nucleotides are TGTGCCTGGAGCCTTAACTACTATGGCTACACCTTC.

V gene TRBV28 combines with J gene TRBJ1-2, with D perhaps matching TRBD1 (5 bases). Per germline, CDR1 MDHEN and CDR2 SYDVKM. Trimming pared 4 bases from V and 4 bases from J, leaving 13 bases between. This CDR3 region has 14 residues. The CDR3 nucleotides are TGTGCCAGCAGTTGGACACAACGCGGCTATGGCTACACCTTC. Its translation is CASSWTQRGYGYTF.

The chain recombines TRBV19 with TRBJ1-3, with a tentative D call TRBD1 (5 bases). This CDR3 contains 16 residues. The V and J ends lost 4 bases and 0 bases respectively, with 13 bases between them. Germline CDR1 and CDR2: LNHDA and SQIVND (reference sequence). The CDR3 is CASSNGRGFSGNTIYF. The DNA of the CDR3 is TGTGCCAGTAGTAATGGAAGGGGTTTCTCTGGAAACACCATATATTTT.

The chain couples TRBV10-3 to TRBJ2-5, with 9 bases fitting TRBD1. Germline loops: CDR1 ENHRY, CDR2 SYGVKD. V trimming: 9 bases; J trimming: 5 bases; junction bases outside the gene matches: 13. The CDR3 spans 15 residues. DNA for the CDR3: TGTGCCATGGGGATTACAGGGGGCGGGTTGGAGACCCAGTACTTC. This translates into CAMGITGGGLETQYF.

The chain uses TRBV30 and TRBJ2-7; 8 bases are shared with TRBD1. J gave up 7 bases and V 3 bases, and 17 bases lay outside the gene matches. The CDR3 runs 16 residues. Germline lookup yields CDR1 GTSNPN and CDR2 SVGIG (reference sequence). Here the CDR3 DNA reads TGTGCCTGGAGAATTTACAGGGGGATTACCTCTGGAGAGCAGTACTTC. Translation: CAWRIYRGITSGEQYF.

The rearrangement joins TRBV28 to TRBJ1-1; D not certain. CDR3 length equals 13 residues. Trimming pared 8 bases from V and 3 bases from J, leaving 13 bases between. Germline CDR1 and CDR2: MDHEN and SYDVKM. As DNA, the CDR3 is TGTGCCAGCGGAGGACCTCCCTACACTGAAGCTTTCTTT. Protein: CASGGPPYTEAFF.

The chain has TRBV18 and TRBJ2-5, with 7 bases lining up with TRBD1. The J call may be mistaken, given a closer DNA end match to TRBJ2-7. CDR1 and CDR2 (germline): KGHSH, LQKENI. The CDR3 covers 13 residues. In nucleotides, the CDR3 is TGTGCCAGCTCACGCCGGGACAGCTACGAGCAGTACTTC. Protein product: CASSRRDSYEQYF.

The genes are TRBV19 and TRBJ1-3; TRBD1 matches at 7 bases. The CDR3 loop spans 18 amino acids. Germline V gene sequence: CDR1 LNHDA, CDR2 SQIVND (reference sequence). The junction had 13 bases not matched to a gene; V was cut back by 5 bases and J by 0 bases. The CDR3 reads CASSATGRFSYSGNTIYF. The CDR3 DNA sequence: TGTGCCAGTAGTGCGACAGGGAGGTTCTCTTACTCTGGAAACACCATATATTTT.

The chain links TRBV25-1 to TRBJ2-2; TRBD1 matches at 8 bases. CDR1 is MGHDK and CDR2 is SYGVNS in the germline V gene. This CDR3 spans 14 amino acids. After removal of 8 bases from V and 1 base from J, the junction contained 3 bases not matched to a gene. This CDR3 reads CASRRGQNTGELFF. The CDR3 region has the DNA TGTGCCAGCCGCAGGGGGCAGAACACCGGGGAGCTGTTTTTT. The full variable domain, its missing parts supplied by reference TRBV25-1 and TRBJ2-2, is EADIYQTPRYLVIGTGKKITLECSQTMGHDKMYWYQQDPGMELHLIHYSYGVNSTEKGDLSSESTVSRIRTEHFPLTLESARPSHTSQYLCASRRGQNTGELFFGEGSRLTVL.

The rearrangement uses TRBV9 and TRBJ2-3, with 9 bases fitting TRBD2. V was clipped by 0 bases and J by 0 bases; unmatched bases: 5. CDR3 size: 17 residues. Per the germline V gene, CDR1 is SGDLS and CDR2 is YYNGEE. CDR3 in DNA: TGTGCCAGCAGCGTAGGCGGGAGGGCCGGGAGCACAGATACGCAGTATTTT. Translating it yields CASSVGGRAGSTDTQYF.

This sequence joins TRBV6-1 and TRBJ2-7, with 7 nucleotides matching TRBD1. This CDR3 comprises 16 residues. Germline V gene data show CDR1 as MNHNS and CDR2 as SASEGT. Trimming took 1 base from V and 0 from J; bases not matched to a gene: 6. CDR3 nucleotide sequence: TGTGCCAGCAGTGAAGGGACAGGTTGGCGCTCCTACGAGCAGTACTTC. Protein product: CASSEGTGWRSYEQYF.

This chain links TRBV10-3 with TRBJ1-1; no clear D. The CDR3 spans 12 residues. Germline V gives CDR1 ENHRY, CDR2 SYGVKD. The V and J ends lost 6 bases and 0 bases respectively, with 5 bases between them. The CDR3 sequence is CAIRAVNTEAFF. The CDR3 DNA reads TGTGCCATCAGGGCAGTGAACACTGAAGCTTTCTTT.

This chain links TRBV7-2 with TRBJ2-1; TRBD2 aligns across 9 bases. Germline V gene sequence: CDR1 SGHTA, CDR2 FQGNSA. Trimming at V came to 2 bases and at J to 5 bases, leaving 10 bases not matched to a gene. This CDR3 comprises 17 residues. CDR3 protein: CASSLTTSGFRHNEQFF. The CDR3 nucleotides read TGTGCCAGCAGCTTAACCACTAGCGGGTTCCGTCACAATGAGCAGTTCTTC.

The chain has TRBV6-6 and TRBJ2-2; 8 nucleotides line up with TRBD2. Unmatched junction bases numbered 8, after V lost 4 bases and J lost 4 bases. Germline CDR1 is MNHNY and CDR2 is SVGAGI (reference sequence). The CDR3 runs 16 residues. CDR3 nucleotides: TGTGCCAGCAGTTCAGGTAGCGGGATTAGCACCGGGGAGCTGTTTTTT. Residues: CASSSGSGISTGELFF.

The CDR3 DNA reads as TGTGCCAGCAGTCGTCCCGGGACAGCGGACTCGACCCAGTACTTC. Translating it yields CASSRPGTADSTQYF. The chain employs TRBV2 and TRBJ2-5; TRBD1 aligns across 7 bases. CDR1 and CDR2 from the germline V gene are SNHLY and FYNNEI. The CDR3 consists of 15 residues. J lost 7 bases, V lost 5 bases, and 13 bases had no gene match.